One sample yielded the 7 T cell receptor beta chains listed below, sequenced in a study of shared clonotypes between healthy human individuals. TCRdb's copy holds only in-frame clones and misses some; the assay was immunoSEQ multiplex PCR. The sample contains about 1.1 million clones, 70% to 80% of which appear only once. What was sequenced was memory CD4+ T cells from PBMCs. Stated subset: CD45RA-negative fraction. The receptors stem from a man between 18 and 35 years old in good health. Some clones in this sample may be carry-over from other donors' samples.

J is TRBJ2-1 and V is TRBV30; possible D gene TRBD2, 7 bases. The CDR3 spans 13 residues. Germline V gene sequence: CDR1 GTSNPN, CDR2 SVGIG (reference sequence). Trimming shortened V by 2 bases and J by 8 bases, and 13 bases separated the two germline ends. The CDR3, as DNA: TGTGCCTGGAGTAGGGGGGGCGGCCATGAGCAGTTCTTC. It translates to CAWSRGGGHEQFF. The variable domain in full, completed from reference TRBV30 and TRBJ2-1, reads SQTIHQWPATLVQPVGSPLSLECTVEGTSNPNLYWYRQAAGRGLQLLFYSVGIGQISSEVPQNLSASRPQDRQFILSSKKLLLSDSGFYLCAWSRGGGHEQFFGPGTRLTVL.

J is TRBJ2-7 and V is TRBV28; 11 positions match TRBD2. The germline CDR1 and CDR2 sequences are MDHEN and SYDVKM. This CDR3 spans 13 amino acids. The V segment lost 8 bases and the J segment 4 bases; nucleotides outside the gene matches: 4. CDR3: CASEIAGGYEQYF. In nucleotides, the CDR3 is TGTGCCAGCGAAATAGCGGGAGGGTACGAGCAGTACTTC. Supplemented by reference TRBV28 and TRBJ2-7, the full variable domain reads DVKVTQSSRYLVKRTGEKVFLECVQDMDHENMFWYRQDPGLGLRLIYFSYDVKMKEKGDIPEGYSVSREKKERFSLILESASTNQTSMYLCASEIAGGYEQYFGPGTRLTVT.

This clone has just one count. The chain joins TRBV5-4 to TRBJ2-2; TRBD1 is a possible D gene (6 bases). The CDR3 loop spans 15 amino acids. The germline V gene has CDR1 SGHNT and CDR2 YYREEE (reference sequence). Trimming removed 3 bases at V and 6 bases at J, with 15 bases between. CDR3 DNA sequence: TGTGCCAGCAGCTCCGGGGCAGGGGCAGCCGGGGAGCTGTTTTTT. Encoded protein: CASSSGAGAAGELFF.

The CDR3 nucleotides are TGTGCTAGTTTACCCGGAGACGAGCAGTACTTC. Translating gives CASLPGDEQYF. This sequence joins TRBV12-5 and TRBJ2-7; D gene unclear. The length of the CDR3 is 11 residues. Trimming stripped 8 bases from V and 5 bases from J, with 10 bases between. CDR1 LGHNT and CDR2 FRNRAP come from the germline V gene.

J is TRBJ2-5 and V is TRBV6-5; unclear D gene. The length of the CDR3 is 12 residues. CDR1 and CDR2 (germline): MNHEY, SVGAGI. V was pared by 5 bases and J by 5 bases, with 9 bases between. For the CDR3, the DNA is TGTGCCAGCAGTAAAACTGGGGAGACCCAGTACTTC. Protein product: CASSKTGETQYF.

This clone has only a few counts. The V gene is TRBV28, the J gene TRBJ2-7; possible D gene TRBD2, 6 bases. Germline CDR1 and CDR2: MDHEN and SYDVKM. Trimming cost V 3 bases and J 3 bases, with 15 bases left between them. This CDR3 spans 15 amino acids. CDR3 coding DNA: TGTGCCAGCAGTTTTTACAGCGGGTGGAACTACGAGCAGTACTTC. This translates into CASSFYSGWNYEQYF.

This clone was detected only once. The CDR3 DNA follows: TGTGCCAGCTCACCAACGCTCCTAGCGGGACTAGAGACCCAGTACTTC. It yields the protein CASSPTLLAGLETQYF. The chain carries TRBV18 and TRBJ2-5, with 9 bases aligning to TRBD2. J lost 4 bases, V lost 2 bases, and 8 bases had no gene match. Germline loops: CDR1 KGHSH, CDR2 LQKENI. CDR3 length: 16 amino acids.